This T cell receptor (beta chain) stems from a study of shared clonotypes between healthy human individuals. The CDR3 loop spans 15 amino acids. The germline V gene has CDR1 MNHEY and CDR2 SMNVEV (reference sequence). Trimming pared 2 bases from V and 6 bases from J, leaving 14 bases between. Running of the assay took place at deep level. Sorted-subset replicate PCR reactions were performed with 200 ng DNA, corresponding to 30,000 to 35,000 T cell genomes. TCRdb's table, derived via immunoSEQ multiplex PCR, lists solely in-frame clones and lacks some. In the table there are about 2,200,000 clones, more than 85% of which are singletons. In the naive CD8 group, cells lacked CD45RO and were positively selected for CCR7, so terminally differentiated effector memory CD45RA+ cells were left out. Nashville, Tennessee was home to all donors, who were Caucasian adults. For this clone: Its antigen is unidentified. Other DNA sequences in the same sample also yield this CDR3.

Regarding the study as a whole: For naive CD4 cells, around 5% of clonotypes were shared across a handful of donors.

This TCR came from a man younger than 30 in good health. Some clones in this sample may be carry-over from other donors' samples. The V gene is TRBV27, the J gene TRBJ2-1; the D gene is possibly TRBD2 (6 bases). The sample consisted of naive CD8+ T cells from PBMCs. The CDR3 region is CASSLGGLAVNEQFF. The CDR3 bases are TGTGCCAGCAGTTTAGGGGGACTCGCCGTCAATGAGCAGTTCTTC.